These 5 T cell receptor beta chains were sequenced from one sample in a study of blood T cell repertoires in COVID-19. Method: immunoSEQ multiplex PCR; TCRdb's copy keeps in-frame clones and lacks some. This sample yields hundreds of thousands of clones, of which more than 75% are seen a single time; around 6% belongs to the top ten. Sequencing was performed on peripheral blood. The receptors stem from a woman in her fifties or sixties with COVID-19, enrolled during active disease.

This chain connects TRBV30 to TRBJ2-3; 7 nucleotides align to TRBD2. The CDR3 has 17 residues. After removal of 3 bases from V and 1 base from J, the junction contained 13 bases not matched to a gene. Germline loops: CDR1 GTSNPN, CDR2 SVGIG (reference sequence). The CDR3 loop reads CAWRVMGGVWGTDTQYF. CDR3 in DNA: TGTGCCTGGAGAGTCATGGGGGGGGTGTGGGGCACAGATACGCAGTATTTT.

The chain employs TRBV6-5 and TRBJ1-4; D remains unclear. Trimming left V 5 bases short and J 7 bases short, with 11 bases between. This CDR3 spans 13 amino acids. Germline assignment: CDR1 MNHEY and CDR2 SVGAGI. Here the CDR3 reads CASSRDTGEKLFF. The CDR3 nucleotides are TGTGCCAGCAGTCGTGATACGGGTGAAAAACTGTTTTTT.

This chain joins TRBV4-2 and TRBJ1-3; D is ambiguous. The CDR3 length is 14 residues. Germline CDR1 is LGHNA and CDR2 is YNFKEQ. The V gene lost 8 bases and the J gene lost 0 bases, with 11 bases spanning the gap. Here the CDR3 DNA reads TGTGCCAGCGGTGCCGAACTCTCTGGAAACACCATATATTTT. As protein: CASGAELSGNTIYF.

V and J are TRBV6-6 and TRBJ2-3; D is unresolved. The CDR3 is 13 residues long. Looked up from germline, CDR1 is MNHNY and CDR2 is SVGAGI (reference sequence). Trimming took 5 bases from V and 7 from J, leaving 13 bases between them. The CDR3 DNA reads as TGTGCCAGCAGTCCTAGGTCCCTAAATACGCAGTATTTT. Protein product: CASSPRSLNTQYF.

The chain couples TRBV1 to TRBJ2-1; the table's D call, TRBD2, was not checked against the DNA. TRBV1 is noted as a pseudogene. The length of the CDR3 is 17 residues. Here the CDR3 reads CTSSQDYWKADYNEQFF. In nucleotides, the CDR3 is TGCACCAGCAGCCAAGATTATTGGAAAGCGGACTACAATGAGCAGTTCTTC.